The 25 T cell receptor beta chains in this list originate from one sample, sequenced in a study of T cells in Graves' hyperthyroidism and ophthalmopathy. RNA transcripts served as the template for amplifying TCR beta CDR3 regions. A set of HTBI primers served as the primers for a first-round RT-PCR of the TCR CDR3. MiXCR, applied by TCRdb to the multiplex PCR reads, yields one record per CDR3 protein. This sample carries some 460,000 distinct CDR3 sequences, approximately 15% of them seen once, and the ten largest clones take roughly 7.7%. Sequencing was done on a sample of blood. These receptors came from a woman younger than 35 with Graves' hyperthyroidism.

The V call is TRBV30, the J call TRBJ1-5; maybe TRBD1 (5 bases). CDR3 size: 12 residues. Trimming removed 0 bases from V and 6 bases from J, with 6 bases in between. Germline V gives CDR1 GTSNPN, CDR2 SVGIG (reference sequence). The CDR3 region has the DNA TGTGCCTGGAGTGTAGGGGTTCAGCCCCAGCATTTT. It is translated as CAWSVGVQPQHF.

This clonotype appeared many times. The chain carries TRBV7-3 and TRBJ1-6; D is perhaps TRBD1 (6 bases). Per germline, CDR1 SGHTA and CDR2 FQGTGA. The CDR3 is 13 amino acids. Trimming cost V 3 bases and J 7 bases, with 7 bases left between them. The CDR3 loop reads CASSFTGNSPLHF. CDR3 in DNA: TGTGCCAGCAGCTTCACAGGGAATTCACCCCTCCACTTT.

This clonotype was recorded at least ten times. The gene calls are TRBV13 and TRBJ2-7; either TRBD1 or TRBD2 may supply D (5 bases each). The germline V and J ends were trimmed by 5 bases and 0 bases, with 11 bases remaining between them. The CDR3 sequence is 14 residues long. In germline, CDR1 is PRHDT, CDR2 FYEKMQ (reference sequence). The CDR3 DNA reads as TGTGCCAGCAGCCAGCTGGGGGACTCCTACGAGCAGTACTTC. This encodes CASSQLGDSYEQYF.

This clonotype was seen ten or more times. V is TRBV11-2 and J is TRBJ2-2; D remains unclear. Trimming removed 7 bases at V and 6 bases at J, with 9 bases between. Germline V gene data show CDR1 as SGHAT and CDR2 as FQNNGV. The CDR3 runs to 12 residues. CDR3 amino acids: CASTLRSGELFF. The CDR3 nucleotides read TGTGCCAGCACCCTTCGTTCCGGGGAGCTGTTTTTT. The whole variable domain, filled in from reference TRBV11-2 and TRBJ2-2, reads EAGVAQSPRYKIIEKRQSVAFWCNPISGHATLYWYQQILGQGPKLLIQFQNNGVVDDSQLPKDRFSAERLKGVDSTLKIQPAKLEDSAVYLCASTLRSGELFFGEGSRLTVL.

In this sample, this clonotype turned up many times. The CDR3 reads CATSDSLAGAPTGENEQFF. CDR3 DNA: TGTGCCACCAGTGATTCCCTAGCGGGAGCCCCTACGGGGGAGAATGAGCAGTTCTTC. The V gene is TRBV24-1, the J gene TRBJ2-1; 10 nucleotides align to TRBD2. The ends lost 2 bases at V and 7 bases at J; junction bases unmatched: 16. The CDR3 is made up of 19 amino acids. In germline, CDR1 is KGHDR, CDR2 SFDVKD.

The V and J genes are TRBV15 and TRBJ2-6; D is unresolved. The CDR3 loop spans 17 amino acids. Trimming stripped 1 base from V and 0 bases from J, with 10 bases between. Germline CDR1 is LNHNV and CDR2 is YYDKDF (reference sequence). The CDR3 DNA follows: TGTGCCACCAGCAGAGGCGGTAGGCTCTCTGGGGCCAACGTCCTGACTTTC. Residues: CATSRGGRLSGANVLTF.

The sample holds many counts of this clonotype. This chain's CDR3 is CASHGQRGFYEQYF. As DNA, the CDR3 is TGTGCCAGCCATGGCCAGCGGGGCTTTTACGAGCAGTACTTC. V and J are TRBV28 and TRBJ2-7; 7 bases match TRBD2. Trimming cost V 8 bases and J 4 bases; bases outside gene matches: 11. Germline V gives CDR1 MDHEN, CDR2 SYDVKM. The CDR3 sequence is 14 residues long.

This clonotype was observed at least ten times. The rearrangement links TRBV5-6 to TRBJ2-7; no clear D gene. The CDR3 sequence is 13 residues long. Trimming shortened V by 9 bases and J by 5 bases, and 18 bases separated the two germline ends. Germline-derived CDR1 and CDR2 are SGHDT and YYEEEE. The CDR3 loop is CATCLGGRNEQYF. The CDR3, as DNA: TGTGCCACCTGTTTGGGCGGAAGGAACGAGCAGTACTTC.

The chain uses TRBV6-4 and TRBJ2-1; tentative D call: TRBD1 (6 bases). CDR1 is MRHNA, CDR2 SNTAGT, per germline. This CDR3 comprises 14 residues. The V end lost 5 bases, the J end lost 5 bases, and 13 bases lay between the germline ends. The CDR3 reads CASSLTQGNNEQFF. CDR3 bases: TGTGCCAGCAGTTTAACACAGGGTAACAATGAGCAGTTCTTC.

This clonotype was observed many times. J is TRBJ2-7 and V is TRBV14; D is ambiguous. This CDR3 comprises 16 residues. Germline CDR1 and CDR2: SGHDN and FVKESK. Trimming took off 4 bases at V and 5 bases at J, with 21 bases between the two ends. The CDR3 spells CASSPRGSRVGDEQYF. For the CDR3, the DNA is TGTGCCAGCAGCCCCCGAGGATCACGGGTCGGCGACGAGCAGTACTTC.

Many counts were recorded for this clonotype. J is TRBJ1-4 and V is TRBV6-1; 8 positions agree with TRBD1. From germline, CDR1 is MNHNS and CDR2 SASEGT. J gave up 0 bases and V 6 bases, and 3 bases lay outside the gene matches. The CDR3 is made up of 15 amino acids. CDR3 coding DNA: TGTGCCAGCAGCCCGGACAGGGCAACTAATGAAAAACTGTTTTTT. This codes for CASSPDRATNEKLFF.

Only a few counts were recorded for this clonotype. The genes are TRBV11-2 and TRBJ1-3; 7 positions agree with TRBD1. Germline values: CDR1 SGHAT, CDR2 FQNNGV. This CDR3 is built from 16 residues. With 5 bases clipped from V and 2 bases from J, the junction kept 9 bases outside the gene matches. The CDR3 DNA reads TGTGCCAGCAGCGGCTACGACAGGGACCCTGGAAACACCATATATTTT. It yields the protein CASSGYDRDPGNTIYF.

This clonotype was detected ten times or more. The V and J genes are TRBV27 and TRBJ2-3; D is perhaps TRBD2 (6 bases). This CDR3 comprises 15 residues. Trimming stripped 3 bases from V and 3 bases from J, with 13 bases between. CDR1 and CDR2 from the germline V gene are MNHEY and SMNVEV (reference sequence). The chain's CDR3 is CASSFRGIWTDTQYF. The CDR3 bases are TGTGCCAGCAGTTTCCGCGGGATTTGGACAGATACGCAGTATTTT.

This clonotype was counted between two and nine times. This could be a read error, since a much larger clone is one nucleotide away. The DNA for the CDR3 is TGTGCCAGCAGTTTTGGACATGGAGGGACCCAGTACTTC. This translates into CASSFGHGGTQYF. The chain combines TRBV6-1 with TRBJ2-5, with D perhaps given as TRBD1 or TRBD2 (5 bases each). In germline, CDR1 is MNHNS, CDR2 SASEGT. V lost 5 bases and J 7 bases, leaving 14 bases between the germline ends. This CDR3 is 13 amino acids long.

This clonotype was picked up many times. The rearrangement links TRBV11-2 to TRBJ2-3, with D maybe TRBD2 (6 bases). Germline-derived CDR1 and CDR2 are SGHAT and FQNNGV. CDR3 size: 16 residues. Trimming shortened V by 2 bases and J by 5 bases, and 17 bases separated the two germline ends. For the CDR3, the DNA is TGTGCCAGCAGCTTATCGTCGGGACTTGGCGAAGATACGCAGTATTTT. Residues: CASSLSSGLGEDTQYF.

This clonotype was detected many times. This chain connects TRBV5-1 to TRBJ1-2; no firm D call. V gave up 0 bases and J gave up 8 bases, with 14 bases separating them. Germline V gene lookup returns CDR1 SGHRS and CDR2 YFSETQ. The CDR3 spans 14 residues. DNA of the CDR3: TGCGCCAGCAGCTTGGATTCCGGATCTGGCGGCTACACCTTC. Encoded protein: CASSLDSGSGGYTF.

This clonotype was counted at least ten times. The chain links TRBV12-3 or TRBV12-4 to TRBJ2-2, with 11 bases matching TRBD1. This CDR3 is 14 amino acids long. With 11 bases clipped from V and 3 bases from J, the junction kept 5 bases outside the gene matches. CDR3 DNA sequence: TGTGCCGGGGGGACAGGGGGAGACACCGGGGAGCTGTTTTTT. It is translated as CAGGTGGDTGELFF.

This rearrangement joins TRBV5-6 to TRBJ1-5, with D unresolved. CDR3 size: 13 residues. Per the germline V gene, CDR1 is SGHDT and CDR2 is YYEEEE. V was pared by 0 bases and J by 10 bases, with 11 bases between. The CDR3 loop reads CASSLAAEAPQHF. The CDR3 DNA sequence: TGTGCCAGCAGCTTGGCGGCGGAAGCCCCCCAGCATTTT.

This clonotype occurred many times. V gene TRBV5-6 combines with J gene TRBJ1-2; D might be TRBD1 (6 bases). V lost 5 bases and J 7 bases, leaving 27 bases between the germline ends. The V gene's germline CDR1 is SGHDT and CDR2 YYEEEE. The CDR3 length is 17 residues. The CDR3 protein is CASRDDRRSFFGSGYTF. The CDR3, as DNA: TGTGCCAGCAGGGACGACAGGCGGTCCTTCTTCGGGAGTGGCTACACCTTC.

This clonotype was seen a single time. This rearrangement joins TRBV6-2 or TRBV6-3 to TRBJ2-2; TRBD2 aligns across 9 bases. The junction had 4 bases not matched to a gene; V was cut back by 2 bases and J by 0 bases. From germline, CDR1 is MNHEY and CDR2 SVGEGT. This CDR3 comprises 17 residues. The CDR3 DNA is TGTGCCAGCAGTTACGTCGGCGGGGGGGCGAACACCGGGGAGCTGTTTTTT. Its protein is CASSYVGGGANTGELFF.

This clonotype has a count of ten or more. V and J are TRBV12-3 or TRBV12-4 and TRBJ2-7; no reliable D call. There are 13 residues in the CDR3. The V end was cut by 3 bases, the J end by 0 bases, with 6 bases between. As DNA, the CDR3 is TGTGCCAGCAGTTTTACCCGCTCCTACGAGCAGTACTTC. Protein: CASSFTRSYEQYF.

V usage is TRBV30 and J usage is TRBJ2-2; 7 nucleotides align to TRBD2. Germline-derived CDR1 and CDR2 are GTSNPN and SVGIG (reference sequence). This CDR3 is 16 amino acids long. V was clipped by 5 bases and J by 5 bases; unmatched bases: 14. CDR3 sequence reads: CAWDIEGRGVTGELFF. CDR3 coding DNA: TGTGCCTGGGACATCGAGGGACGGGGGGTTACCGGGGAGCTGTTTTTT.

This clonotype showed up many times. The rearrangement uses TRBV20-1 and TRBJ2-7, with TRBD2 matching 7 bases. The V segment lost 6 bases and the J segment 7 bases; nucleotides outside the gene matches: 9. CDR1 DFQATT and CDR2 SNEGSKA come from the germline V gene (reference sequence). CDR3 length equals 12 residues. The CDR3 DNA is TGCAGTGCCGGTTCTTCGGGGGGTGAGCAGTACTTC. Protein product: CSAGSSGGEQYF.

This clonotype was detected ten times or more. This sequence joins TRBV6-1 and TRBJ2-7; D remains unclear. The CDR3 spans 13 residues. Trimming removed 2 bases from V and 2 bases from J, with 7 bases in between. CDR1 is MNHNS, CDR2 SASEGT, per germline. The CDR3 region has the DNA TGTGCCAGCAGTGAAAGGCTAGCCTACGAGCAGTACTTC. Its translation: CASSERLAYEQYF.

The chain links TRBV9 to TRBJ2-6, with TRBD2 matching over 8 bases. The CDR3 is 20 amino acids. Germline trimming cut 2 bases from V and 0 bases from J; bases unmatched to any gene: 13. Germline CDR1 reads SGDLS; CDR2 reads YYNGEE. The CDR3 sequence is CASSVQYLRGVSSGANVLTF. DNA for the CDR3: TGTGCCAGCAGCGTCCAGTATCTGCGGGGGGTCAGCTCTGGGGCCAACGTCCTGACTTTC. The full variable domain, with the rest looked up from reference TRBV9 and TRBJ2-6, is DSGVTQTPKHLITATGQRVTLRCSPRSGDLSVYWYQQSLDQGLQFLIQYYNGEERAKGNILERFSAQQFPDLHSELNLSSLELGDSALYFCASSVQYLRGVSSGANVLTFGAGSRLTVL.